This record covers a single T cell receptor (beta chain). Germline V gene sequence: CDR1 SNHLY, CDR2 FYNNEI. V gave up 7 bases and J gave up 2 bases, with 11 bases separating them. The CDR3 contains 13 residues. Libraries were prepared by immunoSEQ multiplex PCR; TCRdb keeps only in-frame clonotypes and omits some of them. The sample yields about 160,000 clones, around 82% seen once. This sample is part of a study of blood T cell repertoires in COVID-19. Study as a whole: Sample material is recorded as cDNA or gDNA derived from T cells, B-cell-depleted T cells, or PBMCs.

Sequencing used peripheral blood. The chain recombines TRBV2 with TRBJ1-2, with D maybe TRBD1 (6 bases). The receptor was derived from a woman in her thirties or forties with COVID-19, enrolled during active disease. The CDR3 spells CASTPDRNYGYTF. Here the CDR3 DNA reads TGTGCCAGCACCCCAGACAGGAACTATGGCTACACCTTC.